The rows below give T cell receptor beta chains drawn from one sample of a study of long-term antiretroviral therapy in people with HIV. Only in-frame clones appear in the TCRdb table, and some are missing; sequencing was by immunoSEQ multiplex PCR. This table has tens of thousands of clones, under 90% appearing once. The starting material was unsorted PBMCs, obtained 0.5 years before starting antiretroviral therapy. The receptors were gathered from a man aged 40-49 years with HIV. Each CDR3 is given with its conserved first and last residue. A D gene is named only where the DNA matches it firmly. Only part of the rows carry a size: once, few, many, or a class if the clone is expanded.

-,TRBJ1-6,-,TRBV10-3,TGTGCCATCAGTGTGGAGGTAGCCGAAGGTTCACCCCTCCACTTT,CAISVEVAEGSPLHF
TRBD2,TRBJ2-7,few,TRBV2,TGTGCCAGCAGAGGACTAGAAGAGCAGTACTTC,CASRGLEEQYF
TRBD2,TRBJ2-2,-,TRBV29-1,TGCAGCGTTGAATGGCGGGGGATCACCGGGGAGCTGTTTTTT,CSVEWRGITGELFF
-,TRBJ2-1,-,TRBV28,TGTGCCAGCGTTGGGGCAGGGTCGAGGGATGAGCAGTTCTTC,CASVGAGSRDEQFF
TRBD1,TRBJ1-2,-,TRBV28,TGTGCCAGCAGGCAGACAGGACAGGTCCTCATCTACGGCTACACCTTC,CASRQTGQVLIYGYTF
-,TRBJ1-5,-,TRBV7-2,TGTGCCAGCAGCTTAGGGAGGTATAGCAATCAGCCCCAGCATTTT,CASSLGRYSNQPQHF
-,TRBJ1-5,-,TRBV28,TGTGCCAGCAGTTTATCTGGGGGCGCTTCCAATCAGCCCCAGCATTTT,CASSLSGGASNQPQHF
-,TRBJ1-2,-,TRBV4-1,TGCGCCAGCAGCCAGAGGCATGGGGGTAACTATGGCTACACCTTC,CASSQRHGGNYGYTF
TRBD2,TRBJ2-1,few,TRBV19,TGTGCCAGTAGTATAATGGCGGGGGGGCGGAATGAGCAGTTCTTC,CASSIMAGGRNEQFF
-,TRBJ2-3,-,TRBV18,TGTGCCAGCTCACCACCTCGGGTTCGTGGCGGCACAGATACGCAGTATTTT,CASSPPRVRGGTDTQYF
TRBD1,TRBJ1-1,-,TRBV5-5,TGTGCCAGCAGCTATGCGGGGACAGGGAGAGAGAATTTTGAAGCTTTCTTT,CASSYAGTGRENFEAFF
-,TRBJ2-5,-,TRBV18,TGTGCCAGCTCACCTGGAATAGAAGAGACCCAGTACTTC,CASSPGIEETQYF
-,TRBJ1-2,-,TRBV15,TGTGCCACCAGCAGAGATACAGGGAACTATGGCTACACCTTC,CATSRDTGNYGYTF
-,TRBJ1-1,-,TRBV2,TGTGCCAGCAGTGTCATCCTTGGAACAGTTGAAGCTTTCTTT,CASSVILGTVEAFF
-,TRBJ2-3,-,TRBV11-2,TGTGCCAGCAGCGGACGCCAGGGGGGAAGCACAGATACGCAGTATTTT,CASSGRQGGSTDTQYF
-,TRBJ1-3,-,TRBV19,TGTGCCAGTAGTCCTCTGGGTCCCGGAAACACCATATATTTT,CASSPLGPGNTIYF
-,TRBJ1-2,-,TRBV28,TGTGCCAGCAGTTTTAATTCGCAGGGCAGGTCAGGCTACACCTTC,CASSFNSQGRSGYTF
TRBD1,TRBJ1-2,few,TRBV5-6,TGTGCCAGCAGCCTCGACCTTAAACAGGGGGGTGGCTACACCTTC,CASSLDLKQGGGYTF
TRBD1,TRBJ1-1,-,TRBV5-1,TGCGCCAGCAGCCCCCGGACAGGGCCGGGCACTGAAGCTTTCTTT,CASSPRTGPGTEAFF
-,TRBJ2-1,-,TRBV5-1,TGCGCCAGCAGCCCGAGACAGTACAATGAGCAGTTCTTC,CASSPRQYNEQFF
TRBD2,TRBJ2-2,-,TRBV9,TGTGCCAGCAGCGTAAACCCTAGCGGGGGGGTTGGGGGCACCGGGGAGCTGTTTTTT,CASSVNPSGGVGGTGELFF
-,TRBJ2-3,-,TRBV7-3,TGTGCCAGCAGCTTAGGGGGCCACGGCACAGATACGCAGTATTTT,CASSLGGHGTDTQYF
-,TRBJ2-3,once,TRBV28,TGTGCCAGCATCCGGAGCGTAACGCTAAAGGATACGCAGTATTTT,CASIRSVTLKDTQYF
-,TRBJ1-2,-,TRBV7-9,TGTGCCAGCAGCTTTGTCCCTAACTATGGCTACACCTTC,CASSFVPNYGYTF
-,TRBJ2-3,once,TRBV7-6,TGTGCCAGCAGCTTCCTTGGCCCCTTCGCCTACACAGATACGCAGTATTTT,CASSFLGPFAYTDTQYF
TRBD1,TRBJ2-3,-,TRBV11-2,TGTGCCAGCAGCCAGGACAGGGGGGCCGATACGCAGTATTTT,CASSQDRGADTQYF
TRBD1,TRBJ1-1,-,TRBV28,TGTGCCAGCAGGCTTCAGGGGGCCCCTGAAGCTTTCTTT,CASRLQGAPEAFF
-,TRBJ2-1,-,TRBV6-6,TGTGCCAGCAGCCCAGGGCAGGGCTCCTACAATGAGCAGTTCTTC,CASSPGQGSYNEQFF
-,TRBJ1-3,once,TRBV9,TGTGCCAGCAGCGCCCCGAGTCCTCAAGTCATATATTTT,CASSAPSPQVIYF
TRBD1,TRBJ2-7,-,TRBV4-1,TGCGCCAGCAGCCAAGATGGGGACAGGCCGACCTACGAGCAGTACTTC,CASSQDGDRPTYEQYF
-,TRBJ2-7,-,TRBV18,TGTGCCAGCTCATCATTCCCCCCTCATGTTAGGGATGAATTTTACGAGCAGTACTTC,CASSSFPPHVRDEFYEQYF
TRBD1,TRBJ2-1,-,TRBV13,TGTGCCAGCAGCTTAGGGACAGGGGGCCGCTCCTACAATGAGCAGTTCTTC,CASSLGTGGRSYNEQFF
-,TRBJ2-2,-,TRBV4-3,TGCGCCAGCAGCCAGGGCATGATAGCCGGGGAGCTGTTTTTT,CASSQGMIAGELFF
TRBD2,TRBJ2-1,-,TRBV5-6,TGTGCCAGCAGCTTGGAACTAGCGGGGACCCATGAGCAGTTCTTC,CASSLELAGTHEQFF
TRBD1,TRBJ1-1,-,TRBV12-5,TGTGCTAGTGGTCTTGGACAGGGAGGTGAAGCTTTCTTT,CASGLGQGGEAFF
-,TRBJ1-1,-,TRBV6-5,TGTGCCAGCAGTTACTCAGGAGCTTTCTTT,CASSYSGAFF
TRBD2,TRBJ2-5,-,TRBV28,TGTGCCAGCAGAAACGGACTAGCGGGGGCCCGGGGAGAGACCCAGTACTTC,CASRNGLAGARGETQYF
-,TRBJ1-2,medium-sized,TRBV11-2,TGTGCCAGCAGCTTAGACAGGACCAGAGGCTACACCTTC,CASSLDRTRGYTF
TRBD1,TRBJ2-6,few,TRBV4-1,TGCGCCAGCCGTACGGGACAGGGGACACCTGGGGCCAACGTCCTGACTTTC,CASRTGQGTPGANVLTF
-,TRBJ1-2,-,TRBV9,TGTGCCAGCAGCGTTAGGGGGTCTGGCTACACCTTC,CASSVRGSGYTF
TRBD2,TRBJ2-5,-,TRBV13,TGTGCCAGCAGCTATGGACTAGCGGGGGGGGCATGGGAGACCCAGTACTTC,CASSYGLAGGAWETQYF
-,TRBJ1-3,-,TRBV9,TGTGCCAGCAGCGGGGGTAACGGAAACACCATATATTTT,CASSGGNGNTIYF
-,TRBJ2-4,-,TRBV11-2,TGTGCCAGCAGCTTAGCGGAGTTTAGGGCCATTCAGTACTTC,CASSLAEFRAIQYF
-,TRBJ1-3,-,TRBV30,TGTGCCTGGAGCGCCCCGGCCTCTGGAAACACCATATATTTT,CAWSAPASGNTIYF
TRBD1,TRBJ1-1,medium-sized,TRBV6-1,TGTGCCAGCAATAAACAGGGGAGCACTGAAGCTTTCTTT,CASNKQGSTEAFF
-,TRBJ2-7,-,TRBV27,TGTGCCAGCAGTTTCGCCCAGGTCGGAGCGGGCTACGAGCAGTACTTC,CASSFAQVGAGYEQYF
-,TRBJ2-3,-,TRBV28,TGTGCCAGCAGTGCCCAAGGGGATAGCACAGATACGCAGTATTTT,CASSAQGDSTDTQYF
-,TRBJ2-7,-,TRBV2,TGTGCCAGCAGCCAGGGGGGCCTCGGGGAGCAGTACTTC,CASSQGGLGEQYF
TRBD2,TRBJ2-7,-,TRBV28,TGTGCCAGCAGTCCGGGAGGGTACTACGAGCAGTACTTC,CASSPGGYYEQYF
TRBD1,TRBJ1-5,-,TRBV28,TGTGCCAGCACCCAGGGGGTAGGAAATCAGCCCCAGCATTTT,CASTQGVGNQPQHF
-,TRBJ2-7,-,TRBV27,TGTGCCAGCAGTTTTACAGGGTACGAGCAGTACTTC,CASSFTGYEQYF
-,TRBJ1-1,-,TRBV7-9,TGTGCCAGCAGCTTAGCAGGGGAATGGGCGAACACTGAAGCTTTCTTT,CASSLAGEWANTEAFF
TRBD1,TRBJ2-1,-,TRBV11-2,TGTGCCAGCAGCGCAGGCCAGGGGGCGGTCAATGAGCAGTTCTTC,CASSAGQGAVNEQFF